This TCR beta chain was sequenced in a study of vaccination effects on CD4 cells after COVID-19. The protocol was immunoSEQ multiplex PCR, while the TCRdb copy is restricted to in-frame clones and leaves out a portion. The sample holds some 69,000 clones, 74% seen once. Pools of viral peptides were used by the ViraFEST assay to expand antigen-specific CD4+ T cells ahead of sequencing. Isolating CD4+ T cells followed less than 12 days of culture. Subjects were given two BNT162b2 or mRNA-1273 vaccine doses. A note on this clone: No antigen is known for it.

The CDR3 spans 11 residues. Germline loops: CDR1 SGHKS, CDR2 YYEKEE (reference sequence). V was pared by 1 base and J by 10 bases, with 8 bases between. The chain recombines TRBV5-5 with TRBJ1-1; D call uncertain. This sequence originates from a human donor who received a COVID-19 vaccine. The material was CD4+ T cells from PBMCs cultured with HCoV-229E spike peptides, obtained after COVID-19 vaccination. The CDR3, as DNA: TGTGCCAGCAGCTTGATCAGCCGAGCTTTCTTT. Its protein product is CASSLISRAFF.